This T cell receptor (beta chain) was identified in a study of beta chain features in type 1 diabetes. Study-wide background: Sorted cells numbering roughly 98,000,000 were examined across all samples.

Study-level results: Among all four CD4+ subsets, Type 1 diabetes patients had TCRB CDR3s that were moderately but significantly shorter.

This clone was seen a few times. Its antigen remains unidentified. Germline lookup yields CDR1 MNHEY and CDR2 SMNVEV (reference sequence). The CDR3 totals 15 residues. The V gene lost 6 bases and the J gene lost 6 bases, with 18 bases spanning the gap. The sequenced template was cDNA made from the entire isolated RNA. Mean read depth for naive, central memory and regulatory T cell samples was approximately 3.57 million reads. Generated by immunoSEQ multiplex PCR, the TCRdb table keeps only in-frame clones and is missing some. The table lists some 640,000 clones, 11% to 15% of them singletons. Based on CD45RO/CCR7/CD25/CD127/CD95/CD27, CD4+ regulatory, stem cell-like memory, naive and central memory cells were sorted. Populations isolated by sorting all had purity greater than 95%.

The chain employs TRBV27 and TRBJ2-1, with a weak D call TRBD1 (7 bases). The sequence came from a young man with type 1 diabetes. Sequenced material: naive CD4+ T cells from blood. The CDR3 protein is CASSLRDRISNEQFF. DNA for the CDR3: TGTGCCAGCAGCTTGCGGGACAGAATAAGCAATGAGCAGTTCTTC.